This is a list of T cell receptor beta chains from one sample in a study of molecular identifiers for immune sequencing clone quantification. Using its own MiXCR run on the PCR reads, TCRdb lists one record per CDR3 protein. The data hold more than 550,000 distinct CDR3 sequences, with around 25% observed a single time. Source material: naive CD8+ T cells from blood, with Jurkat cell RNA spiked in. The receptor set was obtained from a human donor in good health. Some libraries in this study had Jurkat cell RNA spiked in. Each CDR3 is given with its conserved first and last residue. A D gene is named only where the DNA matches it firmly. Some rows have no size entry. The others give once, few or many, or a class for an expanded clone.

TRBD2	TRBV10-2	-	TRBJ2-5	TGCGCCAGCAGCGTAAAGAAGGGACTAGCGGGGGCTTTTCAAGAGACCCAGTACTTC	CASSVKKGLAGAFQETQYF
TRBD1	TRBV27	-	TRBJ2-7	TGTGCCAGCAGTTGTTCGGGGACAGCCTACGAGCAGTACTTC	CASSCSGTAYEQYF
-	TRBV9	many	TRBJ2-3	TGTGCCAGCAGCGTAGGGGGGGCCCCAGATACGCAGTATTTT	CASSVGGAPDTQYF
-	TRBV20-1	many	TRBJ2-7	TGCAGTGGTAGAGACTTGTCCTACGAGCAGTACTTC	CSGRDLSYEQYF
TRBD2	TRBV24-1	few	TRBJ2-3	TGTGCCACCAGTGACCACCCGACTAGCGGGGGCACAGATACGCAGTATTTT	CATSDHPTSGGTDTQYF
-	TRBV20-1	few	TRBJ2-7	TGCAGTGCTAGAGATTCGCACAGCTCCTACGAGCAGTACTTC	CSARDSHSSYEQYF
-	TRBV29-1	many	TRBJ2-7	TGCAGCGTTGACGCCGGGGACGGGACCTACGAGCAGTACTTC	CSVDAGDGTYEQYF
-	TRBV6-2/TRBV6-3	many	TRBJ1-5	TGTGCCAGCAGTCCCCTAACCCGGCTACACTATAGCAATCAGCCCCAGCATTTT	CASSPLTRLHYSNQPQHF
TRBD1	TRBV27	few	TRBJ2-1	TGTGCCAGCAGTTTATGGACAGGGGGCCAGGAGCAGTTCTTC	CASSLWTGGQEQFF
-	TRBV24-1	many	TRBJ2-1	TGTGCCACCAGTGATTTGGACAATGAGCAGTTCTTC	CATSDLDNEQFF
-	TRBV7-9	many	TRBJ2-7	TGCGCCAGCAGCTTGTCAGCAGGCTACGAGCAGTACTTC	CASSLSAGYEQYF
-	TRBV7-9	-	TRBJ2-7	TGTGCCAGCAGCTCCTTAATAGGGTATCACGAGCAGTACTTC	CASSSLIGYHEQYF
TRBD1	TRBV12-3/TRBV12-4	-	TRBJ1-2	TGTGCCAGCAGTCCAGGGGGCGAGGGCTACACCTTC	CASSPGGEGYTF
-	TRBV4-1	many	TRBJ2-5	TGCGCCAGCAGCCCCGGTGAGGCCACTCAAGAGACCCAGTACTTC	CASSPGEATQETQYF
-	TRBV7-9	few	TRBJ1-6	TGTGCCAGCAGCTTAGCCCGTCAGCTCGCACCCCTCCACTTT	CASSLARQLAPLHF
-	TRBV27	-	TRBJ1-4	TGTGCCAGCAGTTTAGTGGGGCTAGGTGAAAAACTGTTTTTT	CASSLVGLGEKLFF
-	TRBV12-3/TRBV12-4	many	TRBJ1-1	TGTGCCAGCAGCTCCGGGACACTAGAGGACACTGAAGCTTTCTTT	CASSSGTLEDTEAFF
TRBD2	TRBV27	few	TRBJ2-3	TGTGCCAGCAGTTTGGCCCCCGGGACTAGCGGGAGGGCCGGGGCAGATACGCAGTATTTT	CASSLAPGTSGRAGADTQYF
-	TRBV7-9	many	TRBJ1-4	TGTGCCAGCAGCATCAGTGGACATAATGAAAAACTGTTTTTT	CASSISGHNEKLFF
TRBD1	TRBV6-4	-	TRBJ1-1	TGTGCCAGCAGTGAGCACACAGGGGCAGAGAACACTGAAGCTTTCTTT	CASSEHTGAENTEAFF
-	TRBV2	few	TRBJ2-7	TGTGCCAGCAGTGAAGGGGTTGGGTACGAGCAGTACTTC	CASSEGVGYEQYF
-	TRBV7-9	few	TRBJ2-1	TGTGCCAGCAGCACTAACATAGGCTCCTACAATGAGCAGTTCTTC	CASSTNIGSYNEQFF
-	TRBV12-3/TRBV12-4	few	TRBJ1-1	TGTGCCAGCAGCACTGCTGACATACTGAACACTGAAGCTTTCTTT	CASSTADILNTEAFF
TRBD1	TRBV29-1	many	TRBJ1-1	TGCAGCGTTGGGACAGGGGGTTTAAACACTGAAGCTTTCTTT	CSVGTGGLNTEAFF
-	TRBV6-2/TRBV6-3	-	TRBJ1-1	TGTGCCAGCAAGGTCCAGGGATATGGGAGCACTGAAGCTTTCTTT	CASKVQGYGSTEAFF
-	TRBV3-1	few	TRBJ1-2	TGTGCCAGCAGCCTAACGTTAAGGCAGGGTGATGGCTACACCTTC	CASSLTLRQGDGYTF